These 14 T cell receptor beta chains were sequenced from one sample in a study of T cell responses to AZD1222 COVID-19 vaccine. Assay: immunoSEQ multiplex PCR; the TCRdb copy retains only in-frame clones and omits some. This sample has roughly 100,000 clones, with more than 70% found just once. The starting material was peripheral blood, obtained on day 0 of AZD1222 vaccination. The receptors come from an adult in good health.

The V call is TRBV11-3, the J call TRBJ1-2, with D perhaps TRBD1 (5 bases). Trimming pared 4 bases from V and 5 bases from J, leaving 17 bases between. CDR3 length: 15 residues. In germline, CDR1 is SGHNT, CDR2 YENEEA. CDR3 sequence (DNA): TGTGCCAGCAGCTCCGGGGACCTCTTAGGATATGGCTACACCTTC. It codes for CASSSGDLLGYGYTF.

The V gene is TRBV7-9, the J gene TRBJ2-7; 13 bases are a match to TRBD2. Germline-derived CDR1 and CDR2 are SEHNR and FQNEAQ (reference sequence). This CDR3 has 15 amino acids. V gave up 4 bases and J gave up 5 bases; unmatched junction bases: 5. This CDR3 is CASSSPGTSGNEQYF. CDR3 nucleotide sequence: TGTGCCAGCAGCTCCCCCGGGACTAGCGGGAACGAGCAGTACTTC.

The chain carries TRBV5-1 and TRBJ2-1; TRBD2 matches 8 bases. The length of the CDR3 is 14 residues. With 0 bases clipped from V and 6 bases from J, the junction kept 2 bases outside the gene matches. Germline V gene lookup returns CDR1 SGHRS and CDR2 YFSETQ. CDR3 sequence (DNA): TGCGCCAGCAGCTTGGCCACTAGCGGCAATGAGCAGTTCTTC. It specifies CASSLATSGNEQFF.

The rearrangement uses TRBV28 and TRBJ1-2; 7 nucleotides align to TRBD1. The CDR3 covers 12 residues. Germline assignment: CDR1 MDHEN and CDR2 SYDVKM. Losses at the gene ends were 6 bases for V and 5 bases for J; bases not matched to a gene: 3. CDR3 sequence reads: CASRTGQYGYTF. The CDR3 nucleotides read TGTGCCAGCAGAACGGGACAGTATGGCTACACCTTC.

This chain links TRBV5-1 with TRBJ2-1; 15 bases agree with TRBD2. The CDR3 is 15 amino acids. V shed 4 bases and J 9 bases; nucleotides not matched to a gene: 5. Germline CDR1 SGHRS, CDR2 YFSETQ. CDR3: CASSTGTSGRSEQFF. CDR3 DNA: TGCGCCAGCAGCACCGGGACTAGCGGGAGGTCTGAGCAGTTCTTC. Supplemented by reference TRBV5-1 and TRBJ2-1, the full variable domain reads KAGVTQTPRYLIKTRGQQVTLSCSPISGHRSVSWYQQTPGQGLQFLFEYFSETQRNKGNFPGRFSGRQFSNSRSEMNVSTLELGDSALYLCASSTGTSGRSEQFFGPGTRLTVL.

This clone was seen only once. This chain uses TRBV12-3 or TRBV12-4 with TRBJ2-2, with D perhaps matching TRBD2 (6 bases). The CDR3 totals 13 residues. The V end was cut by 7 bases, the J end by 5 bases, with 11 bases between. The CDR3 DNA sequence: TGTGCCAGCACCCCAGGGACTACCGGGGAGCTGTTTTTT. The encoded protein is CASTPGTTGELFF.

The chain is built from TRBV4-1 and TRBJ1-6; D perhaps matches TRBD1 (6 bases). The germline V gene encodes CDR1 MGHRA and CDR2 YSYEKL. Trimming removed 0 bases from V and 7 bases from J, with 16 bases in between. This CDR3 has 17 amino acids. The CDR3 is CASSQERGRGRNSPLHF. The CDR3 nucleotides read TGCGCCAGCAGCCAAGAGAGGGGCAGGGGAAGGAATTCACCCCTCCACTTT.

This chain joins TRBV7-3 and TRBJ2-1, with 11 bases matching TRBD2. The CDR3 runs to 15 residues. Germline loops: CDR1 SGHTA, CDR2 FQGTGA. V trimming: 5 bases; J trimming: 3 bases; junction bases outside the gene matches: 3. Written as DNA, the CDR3 is TGTGCCAGCAGCCCAACTAGCGGGAGCTACAATGAGCAGTTCTTC. Encoded protein: CASSPTSGSYNEQFF.

This chain uses TRBV27 with TRBJ1-6, with 8 bases identical to TRBD1. The CDR3 covers 15 residues. V lost 7 bases to trimming and J lost 7 bases; unmatched junction nucleotides: 9. Germline values: CDR1 MNHEY, CDR2 SMNVEV (reference sequence). The CDR3: CASTLTGGWNSPLHF. CDR3 DNA sequence: TGTGCCAGCACGCTTACAGGGGGTTGGAATTCACCCCTCCACTTT.

The V gene is TRBV5-4, the J gene TRBJ2-4; D is perhaps TRBD1 (6 bases). CDR1 is SGHNT, CDR2 YYREEE, per germline (reference sequence). This CDR3 has 13 residues. Between the trimmed V and J ends, which lost 5 bases and 8 bases, there was a span of 14 bases. For the CDR3, the DNA is TGTGCCAGCAGGTTACAGGGTAGGGACATTCAGTACTTC. Residues: CASRLQGRDIQYF.

The chain employs TRBV7-8 and TRBJ2-7; D not certain. V lost 1 base and J 7 bases, leaving 11 bases between the germline ends. The V gene's germline CDR1 is SGHVS and CDR2 FQNEAQ. This CDR3 contains 13 residues. The CDR3 sequence is CASSLGPPGEQYF. The CDR3 DNA follows: TGTGCCAGCAGCTTAGGGCCCCCCGGGGAGCAGTACTTC.

The chain joins TRBV11-2 to TRBJ2-7; the match to TRBD1 covers 8 bases. The CDR3 has 13 residues. Germline V gene data show CDR1 as SGHAT and CDR2 as FQNNGV. Germline trimming cut 8 bases from V and 7 bases from J; bases unmatched to any gene: 10. The CDR3 nucleotides are TGTGCCAGCGGGCCAGGGGGCGTTGGGGAGCAGTACTTC. Residues: CASGPGGVGEQYF.

V gene TRBV7-9 combines with J gene TRBJ2-2, with 11 bases that match TRBD2. Trimming at V came to 5 bases and at J to 5 bases, leaving 7 bases not matched to a gene. The CDR3 extends over 16 amino acids. Germline CDR1 and CDR2: SEHNR and FQNEAQ (reference sequence). CDR3 protein: CASSPLAGGWTGELFF. The CDR3 DNA reads TGTGCCAGCAGCCCGCTAGCGGGAGGTTGGACCGGGGAGCTGTTTTTT.

The DNA of the CDR3 is TGTGCCAGCAGCTTAAGGCTAGCGGGAGGAGGGGGTGAGCAGTTCTTC. It codes for CASSLRLAGGGGEQFF. This chain links TRBV7-2 with TRBJ2-1; 11 positions match TRBD2. This CDR3 contains 16 residues. Germline V CDR1 and CDR2: SGHTA, FQGNSA. Trimming at V came to 2 bases and at J to 9 bases, leaving 9 bases not matched to a gene.